This T cell receptor beta chain was documented in a study of blood T cell repertoires in COVID-19. The authors' processing: Using reference gene primer amplification, nucleated cell counts were estimated. Measured with immunoSEQ multiplex PCR; TCRdb has only the in-frame clones, and not every one. That table gives V, J and clone size, and the DNA gave D and trimming. Among 150,000 or so clones listed, about 72% were seen once. The V end was cut by 4 bases, the J end by 7 bases, with 13 bases between. The CDR3 is 14 amino acids. Germline loops: CDR1 KGHSH, CDR2 LQKENI. This clonotype was obtained from a woman between 65 and 79 years old with acute or convalescent COVID-19. The chain combines TRBV18 with TRBJ1-4; D unresolved. The specimen was peripheral blood. CDR3 coding DNA: TGTGCCAGCTCACGTCAGAGGGATTTTGAAAAACTGTTTTTT. This translates into CASSRQRDFEKLFF. Combining the CDR3 with reference TRBV18 and TRBJ1-4 gives the whole variable domain NAGVMQNPRHLVRRRGQEARLRCSPMKGHSHVYWYRQLPEEGLKFMVYLQKENIIDESGMPKERFSAEFPKEGPSILRIQQVVRGDSAAYFCASSRQRDFEKLFFGSGTQLSVL.